The rows below give T cell receptor beta chains drawn from one sample of a study of blood T cell repertoires in COVID-19. The table came from immunoSEQ multiplex PCR; TCRdb's copy has only in-frame clones and leaves some out. The sample has around 300,000 clones, approximately 89% seen once. Sequencing was performed on PBMCs or T cells enriched from blood (not recorded which). The receptors stem from a man aged 25 to 40 who had recovered from COVID-19. Both conserved end residues are part of each CDR3. The D gene is left open where the match is weak. Clone size is given for some rows only: seen once, a few or many times, or a class if the clone is expanded.

CDR3 DNA	CDR3 protein	V gene	clone size	D gene	CDR3 length	J gene
TGTGCCAGCAGCCCCCAGGCGGGGCAAGGTCAGCCCCAGCATTTT	CASSPQAGQGQPQHF	TRBV3-1/TRBV3-2	.	.	15	TRBJ1-5
TGTGCCAGCAGGCAAACAGGGGCGGGTATCGAAAAACTGTTTTTT	CASRQTGAGIEKLFF	TRBV5-5	.	TRBD1	15	TRBJ1-4
TGTGCCAGCAGCCCAATGAGGTCTCGGCAGCTGTATAGCAATCAGCCCCAGCATTTT	CASSPMRSRQLYSNQPQHF	TRBV7-8	.	.	19	TRBJ1-5
TGTGCCAGCAGTTTTCGGCACGCGGGGGAACCCCAGCATTTT	CASSFRHAGEPQHF	TRBV28	.	.	14	TRBJ1-5
TGTGCCAGCGCCGGACAAAGTCTTGGGATTGGTGCCCTCCACTTT	CASAGQSLGIGALHF	TRBV2	.	.	15	TRBJ1-6
TGTGCCAGCAGCCCGCGGGGGGGCGTTGCAGATACGCAGTATTTT	CASSPRGGVADTQYF	TRBV11-3	.	TRBD2	15	TRBJ2-3
TGTGCCAGCAGTGTGAGGACAGACAATCAGCCCCAGCATTTT	CASSVRTDNQPQHF	TRBV2	.	.	14	TRBJ1-5
TGTGCCAGCAGCCCCCGACAGGGAATTACTGAAGCTTTCTTT	CASSPRQGITEAFF	TRBV5-8	.	TRBD1	14	TRBJ1-1
TGTGCCAGCAGCTTGTTGTCTGGACAGTCCGGTAATTCACCCCTCCACTTT	CASSLLSGQSGNSPLHF	TRBV5-5	.	.	17	TRBJ1-6
TGTGCCACCAGCAGAGGCTACGGGGGACAGGGTACCGGGGAGCTGTTTTTT	CATSRGYGGQGTGELFF	TRBV15	.	TRBD1	17	TRBJ2-2
TGTGCCAGCAGTTTAAGGGGGAAGGGGTGGACTGAAGCTTTCTTT	CASSLRGKGWTEAFF	TRBV28	.	.	15	TRBJ1-1
TGTGCCAGCGGAGGGACGGGGACCTACGAGCAGTACTTC	CASGGTGTYEQYF	TRBV2	.	.	13	TRBJ2-7
TGTGCCAGCAGTTTATCGGCAGGGGATCAGCCCCAGCATTTT	CASSLSAGDQPQHF	TRBV27	once	.	14	TRBJ1-5
TGTGCCATATCACGGACTAGCGGGGGGGCAAGAAGTTACGAGCAGTACTTC	CAISRTSGGARSYEQYF	TRBV28	.	TRBD2	17	TRBJ2-7